The 5 T cell receptor beta chains reported below all come from one sample, sequenced in a study of PD-1 blockade in mismatch repair-deficient tumors. Profiling relied on immunoSEQ multiplex PCR, and the TCRdb table lists in-frame clones only, not all of them. The sample lists about 130,000 clones, roughly 90% seen once, with roughly 12% in the top ten. The sample was peripheral blood, taken approximately 69 weeks after starting pembrolizumab. All receptors come from an adult with mismatch repair-deficient cancer.

This chain uses TRBV6-4 with TRBJ2-7; 10 bases align to TRBD2. Germline trimming cut 4 bases from V and 2 bases from J; bases unmatched to any gene: 17. Germline CDR1 is MRHNA and CDR2 is SNTAGT. CDR3 length equals 19 residues. CDR3 coding DNA: TGTGCCAGCAGTGTATGGACTAGCGGCCCCACCTTAGCCCCCTACGAGCAGTACTTC. Protein sequence: CASSVWTSGPTLAPYEQYF.

The chain joins TRBV6-4 to TRBJ2-2; D remains ambiguous. The V end was cut by 11 bases, the J end by 12 bases, with 7 bases between. Germline V CDR1 and CDR2: MRHNA, SNTAGT. The CDR3 spans 8 residues. The CDR3 loop is CAGDQLFF. CDR3 bases: TGTGCCGGGGATCAGCTGTTTTTT.

This rearrangement joins TRBV4-1 to TRBJ2-7; 14 nucleotides match TRBD2. The V segment lost 3 bases and the J segment 3 bases; nucleotides outside the gene matches: 1. The CDR3 has 15 residues. The V gene's germline CDR1 is MGHRA and CDR2 YSYEKL. The CDR3: CASSQGLAGVYEQYF. CDR3 bases: TGCGCCAGCAGCCAGGGACTAGCGGGAGTCTACGAGCAGTACTTC.

The genes are TRBV4-1 and TRBJ1-1; D not certain. Germline V gene lookup returns CDR1 MGHRA and CDR2 YSYEKL. The CDR3 has 15 residues. Trimming cost V 3 bases and J 0 bases, with 11 bases left between them. The CDR3 loop reads CASSHREAMNTEAFF. The DNA for the CDR3 is TGCGCCAGCAGCCACCGGGAGGCCATGAACACTGAAGCTTTCTTT.

The DNA of the CDR3 is TGTGCCAGCTCACAGGACAGGCTCAACAATGAGCAGTTCTTC. Its translation: CASSQDRLNNEQFF. The V call is TRBV18, the J call TRBJ2-1, with 7 bases matching TRBD1. CDR3 length: 14 residues. The V and J ends lost 4 bases and 5 bases, in that order; junction bases with no gene match: 5. The V gene's germline CDR1 is KGHSH and CDR2 LQKENI.